This T cell receptor (beta chain) derives from a study of cytomegalovirus exposure and HLA in healthy donors. The PCR employed 60 Vbeta primers together with 13 Jbeta primers. Assay used: immunoSEQ multiplex PCR; TCRdb lists only in-frame clones, some missing. The sample yields 95,000 to 150,000 clones, 15% to 19% seen once. CDR3 length: 15 residues. V was shortened by 2 bases and J by 4 bases, with 13 bases between the two germline ends. Germline V gene data show CDR1 as SGHNT and CDR2 as YYREEE (reference sequence). The receptor's source is a woman aged 18-29 years in good health and CMV-seronegative. The rearrangement joins TRBV5-4 to TRBJ2-1, with a weak D call TRBD2 (6 bases). Sequencing was performed on PBMCs. The CDR3 is CASSFQGGIYNEQFF. CDR3 DNA sequence: TGTGCCAGCAGCTTCCAGGGCGGGATTTACAATGAGCAGTTCTTC.